The present TCR beta chain was sequenced within a study of cytotoxic CD8 clonotypes in ibrutinib-treated CLL. General study results and limits: Rising at ibrutinib response, clonality subsequently fell back toward baseline at progression. Sampling times (in sustained-remission versus progressing patients) were not the same.

Regarding this clone: The target antigen is unknown.

CDR1 and CDR2 from the germline V gene are SGDLS and YYNGEE. V lost 0 bases, J lost 5 bases, and 5 bases stayed unmatched. The CDR3 totals 16 residues. T cells were sequenced at a targeted depth of 1 in 200,000 to 1 in 1 million. Libraries were prepared by immunoSEQ multiplex PCR; TCRdb keeps only in-frame clonotypes and omits some of them. The sample yields roughly 200,000 clones, 79% seen once. This sequence was found in a human donor with chronic lymphocytic leukemia. The V and J genes are TRBV9 and TRBJ2-5; 12 bases agree with TRBD2. The sample was PBMCs, taken after 12 months of ibrutinib treatment. The CDR3 is CASSVGASGGAETQYF. The CDR3 DNA sequence: TGTGCCAGCAGCGTAGGGGCTAGCGGGGGGGCCGAGACCCAGTACTTC.